Each of the 14 T cell receptor beta chains below was sequenced from the same sample in a study of T cells in narcolepsy. Their specific antigens are unknown. This table comes from immunoSEQ multiplex PCR, and its TCRdb copy is limited to in-frame clones, with some not included. Of some 500 clones listed, 29% are singletons. The sequencing input was cultured CD4+ T cells from cerebrospinal fluid. These receptors were taken from a human donor with narcolepsy.

This clone was recorded once. The chain joins TRBV25-1 to TRBJ2-1; D perhaps matches TRBD2 (6 bases). The V gene's germline CDR1 is MGHDK and CDR2 SYGVNS. This CDR3 region has 13 residues. The CDR3 bases are TGTTCCATCAGTGAATTCCCTTTCGGGGGGCAGTTCTTC. Its protein product is CSISEFPFGGQFF.

Only a few counts were recorded for this clone. The chain recombines TRBV6-8 with TRBJ1-1; a weak D match, TRBD1 (5 bases). CDR3 length equals 14 residues. Germline-derived CDR1 and CDR2 are MNHGY and SAAAGT. The V end was cut by 6 bases, the J end by 7 bases, with 18 bases between. DNA of the CDR3: TGTGCCAGCAGCTCAACCCCGGGACGGAGTGAAGCTTTCTTT. Encoded protein: CASSSTPGRSEAFF.

The CDR3 region is CSAWDRGANEQYF. CDR3 DNA: TGCAGCGCCTGGGACAGGGGTGCCAACGAGCAGTACTTC. V is TRBV29-1 and J is TRBJ2-7, with 10 bases aligning to TRBD1. J gave up 5 bases and V 7 bases, and 8 bases lay outside the gene matches. From germline, CDR1 is SQVTM and CDR2 ANQGSEA. The CDR3 totals 13 residues.

With regard to this clone: A read error is the likely source, as a far larger clone sits one nucleotide away. This sample includes further DNA sequences coding for the same CDR3. The rearrangement uses TRBV5-8 and TRBJ2-1, with D perhaps matching TRBD2 (6 bases). This CDR3 is 16 amino acids long. V gave up 4 bases and J gave up 2 bases, with 16 bases separating them. Germline V lookup: CDR1 SGHTS, CDR2 YDEGEE. Written as DNA, the CDR3 is TGTGCCAGCAGCCGATCGGGTAGCGGAGCCTACAATGAGCAGTTCTTC. As protein: CASSRSGSGAYNEQFF.

The chain carries TRBV29-1 and TRBJ2-7, with D possibly matching TRBD2 (6 bases). Germline V gene lookup returns CDR1 SQVTM and CDR2 ANQGSEA. The V end lost 7 bases, the J end lost 5 bases, and 18 bases lay between the germline ends. This CDR3 has 13 amino acids. The CDR3 loop reads CSARDGGTDEQYF. The CDR3 coding sequence is TGCAGCGCCCGGGACGGGGGTACCGACGAGCAGTACTTC.

Comment on this clone: One junction end disagrees with the germline gene, perhaps due to a read error. The chain is built from TRBV10-3 and TRBJ2-7, with 10 bases identical to TRBD2. Germline CDR1 and CDR2: ENHRY and SYGVKD. The CDR3 extends over 15 amino acids. CDR3 nucleotide sequence: TGTGCCAGCAGTTACTCGTTTCTAGCGGGAGTCGAGCAGTACTTC. Residues: CASSYSFLAGVEQYF.

With respect to this clone: A far larger clone lies a single base away; this is likely a read error. V is TRBV11-2 and J is TRBJ2-7, with a tentative D call TRBD2 (5 bases). CDR1 SGHAT and CDR2 FQNNGV come from the germline V gene. This CDR3 has 14 amino acids. CDR3: CASCFGENPDGQYF. The CDR3 DNA is TGTGCCAGCTGCTTCGGGGAAAACCCGGACGGGCAGTACTTC.

Within the sample, this clone is hyperexpanded (1% or more). Other nucleotide sequences from this sample produce the same CDR3. This chain joins TRBV7-2 and TRBJ2-1, with 11 bases matching TRBD2. With 1 base clipped from V and 12 bases from J, the junction kept 11 bases outside the gene matches. Per the germline V gene, CDR1 is SGHTA and CDR2 is FQGNSA. The CDR3 contains 16 residues. The CDR3 DNA reads TGTGCCAGCAGCTTAGAAGAGACTAGCGGGATCGGGCGGCAGTTCTTC. It translates to CASSLEETSGIGRQFF.

This clone was picked up a small number of times. The chain has TRBV27 and TRBJ1-1; possibly TRBD1 for D (6 bases). V gave up 6 bases and J gave up 5 bases, with 22 bases separating them. This CDR3 spans 16 amino acids. The germline gives CDR1 MNHEY, CDR2 SMNVEV (reference sequence). For the CDR3, the DNA is TGTGCCAGCAGCTATGCAGGGGCCACCGGTCGAACTGAAGCTTTCTTT. This translates into CASSYAGATGRTEAFF.

In this sample, this clone turned up a few times. The rearrangement joins TRBV5-8 to TRBJ2-3; D gene uncertain. The V end lost 2 bases, the J end lost 0 bases, and 7 bases lay between the germline ends. Germline V lookup: CDR1 SGHTS, CDR2 YDEGEE. The CDR3 totals 14 residues. CDR3 DNA sequence: TGTGCCAGCAGCTTCACAGCTAGCACAGATACGCAGTATTTT. This translates into CASSFTASTDTQYF.

This clone was counted a few times. V and J are TRBV11-2 and TRBJ2-1, with D tentatively TRBD1 or TRBD2 (6 bases each). The CDR3 totals 16 residues. The germline V gene encodes CDR1 SGHAT and CDR2 FQNNGV. Trimming shortened V by 4 bases and J by 5 bases, and 18 bases separated the two germline ends. The CDR3 region is CASSSRGRSGDNEQFF. The CDR3 coding sequence is TGTGCCAGCAGCTCTAGAGGGAGGTCAGGGGACAATGAGCAGTTCTTC. Full variable domain (outside the CDR3, taken from reference TRBV11-2 and TRBJ2-1): EAGVAQSPRYKIIEKRQSVAFWCNPISGHATLYWYQQILGQGPKLLIQFQNNGVVDDSQLPKDRFSAERLKGVDSTLKIQPAKLEDSAVYLCASSSRGRSGDNEQFFGPGTRLTVL.

By sample fraction, this clone is large (0.1 to 1%). The junction and the germline gene differ at one end; a read error may be behind it. The chain is built from TRBV9 and TRBJ2-7, with 10 bases lining up with TRBD2. CDR1 is SGDLS, CDR2 YYNGEE, per germline. The CDR3 contains 16 residues. CDR3 DNA: TGTGCCAGCAGCGTAGAAGGGACTAGCGTAATCGGGGAGCTGTACTTC. Translating gives CASSVEGTSVIGELYF.

This clone has a handful of counts. The chain couples TRBV21-1 to TRBJ1-1. TRBV21-1 is a known pseudogene. The CDR3 extends over 13 amino acids. The CDR3 coding sequence is TGTGCCAGCAGCCGATGGAACGGACTCGGGGCTTTCTTT. Its protein is CASSRWNGLGAFF.

This clone was seen only a few times. The chain links TRBV6-6 to TRBJ1-4; D is perhaps TRBD1 (5 bases). This CDR3 has 15 residues. Germline CDR1 reads MNHNY; CDR2 reads SVGAGI (reference sequence). V was trimmed by 5 bases and J by 4 bases, leaving 14 bases between them. CDR3 region: CASSPTGLNNEKLFF. As DNA, the CDR3 is TGTGCCAGCAGTCCAACGGGACTGAATAATGAAAAACTGTTTTTT.